Described below is a single TCR beta chain sequence and its context. What it binds is not known. The sample originates from a study of cytomegalovirus exposure and HLA in healthy donors. From germline, CDR1 is SGHRS and CDR2 YFSETQ. V lost 4 bases and J lost 3; bases outside the gene matches: 2. This CDR3 has 15 residues. PCR used 60 Vbeta primers and 13 Jbeta primers. Using immunoSEQ multiplex PCR, the repertoire was profiled, and TCRdb retains in-frame clones only, with some absent. The sample consists of around 180,000 clones, under 90% of them appearing once. The study, taken as a whole, reports: One later analysis reportedly identified an Asian-associated ancestry cluster that showed fewer N-insertions than the approximately 700-donor mean.

The sequence derives from a man in his thirties or forties in good health and CMV-seropositive. The chain has TRBV5-1 and TRBJ2-3, with 13 nucleotides matching TRBD2. Source material: PBMCs. CDR3 residues: CASSQGLAGTDTQYF. The CDR3 DNA sequence: TGCGCCAGCAGCCAGGGACTAGCGGGGACAGATACGCAGTATTTT.